The next 13 T cell receptor beta chains were all read from a single sample in a study of control samples from healthy donors and cancer patients. The assay was immunoSEQ multiplex PCR, and TCRdb's table has in-frame clones only and misses some. The sample comprises roughly 190,000 clones, about 91% of which are singletons, and 1.5% to 2% rests with the top ten. The specimen sequenced was blood. The receptors were sampled from a man under 40 in good health.

The V and J genes are TRBV28 and TRBJ1-2, with D tentatively TRBD1 (6 bases). The CDR3 spans 16 residues. Germline loops: CDR1 MDHEN, CDR2 SYDVKM. V lost 2 bases, J lost 4 bases, and 17 bases lay in between. CDR3 bases: TGTGCCAGCAGTTTAAGTCAAAGGACAGATTCCTATGGCTACACCTTC. Its translation is CASSLSQRTDSYGYTF.

This sequence joins TRBV4-2 and TRBJ1-1, with TRBD1 matching over 7 bases. The V and J ends lost 1 base and 4 bases, in that order; junction bases with no gene match: 9. CDR3 length: 16 residues. The germline V gene has CDR1 LGHNA and CDR2 YNFKEQ. This CDR3 is CASSQVGGRVATEAFF. The CDR3 region has the DNA TGTGCCAGCAGCCAAGTAGGGGGCAGGGTGGCCACTGAAGCTTTCTTT.

The genes are TRBV20-1 and TRBJ2-7, with TRBD2 matching over 9 bases. This CDR3 region has 15 residues. The ends lost 3 bases at V and 4 bases at J; junction bases unmatched: 10. Germline-derived CDR1 and CDR2 are DFQATT and SNEGSKA (reference sequence). The CDR3 sequence is CSASIRLAGLYEQYF. CDR3 nucleotides: TGCAGTGCTAGTATTAGGCTAGCGGGGTTGTACGAGCAGTACTTC.

CDR3 nucleotide sequence: TGTGCCAGCAGTCCACCGGGACAGAGGACGCCCCTCCACTTT. As protein: CASSPPGQRTPLHF. The chain employs TRBV6-5 and TRBJ1-6; 7 bases fit TRBD1. The CDR3 extends over 14 amino acids. J lost 13 bases, V lost 5 bases, and 11 bases had no gene match. CDR1 and CDR2 (germline): MNHEY, SVGAGI.

This chain links TRBV6-5 with TRBJ1-2, with TRBD1 matching over 9 bases. CDR3 length: 13 residues. CDR1 is MNHEY, CDR2 SVGAGI, per germline. J lost 7 bases, V lost 6 bases, and 6 bases had no gene match. This CDR3 reads CASRPQGAGGYTF. In DNA, the CDR3 is TGTGCCAGCAGACCACAGGGGGCAGGTGGCTACACCTTC.

The J gene is TRBJ1-1, the V gene TRBV10-2, with unresolved D. Trimming took off 8 bases at V and 5 bases at J, with 12 bases between the two ends. Looked up from germline, CDR1 is WSHSY and CDR2 is SAAADI. This CDR3 region has 12 residues. CDR3 sequence (DNA): TGCGCCAGCGGGGTGGCGGGGACTGAAGCTTTCTTT. It translates to CASGVAGTEAFF.

The chain joins TRBV7-9 to TRBJ2-1, with TRBD2 matching 8 bases. Germline CDR1 SEHNR, CDR2 FQNEAQ (reference sequence). With V trimmed by 2 bases and J by 7 bases, 7 bases remained unmatched. This CDR3 contains 15 residues. In DNA, the CDR3 is TGTGCCAGCAGCTTAATGGCGGGGGGCTTGAATGAGCAGTTCTTC. Translated: CASSLMAGGLNEQFF.

This chain connects TRBV9 to TRBJ2-7; perhaps TRBD2 as D (6 bases). Germline V gives CDR1 SGDLS, CDR2 YYNGEE. Trimming removed 0 bases at V and 2 bases at J, with 12 bases between. The CDR3 consists of 15 residues. This CDR3 reads CASSVGGGVTYEQYF. The CDR3 coding sequence is TGTGCCAGCAGCGTAGGGGGCGGGGTGACCTACGAGCAGTACTTC.

The chain employs TRBV7-2 and TRBJ1-1, with D uncertain. V shed 0 bases and J shed 1 base, with 6 bases lying between them. The CDR3 has 14 amino acids. CDR1 SGHTA and CDR2 FQGNSA come from the germline V gene. The CDR3 DNA is TGTGCCAGCAGCTTAGCCAGGAGGAACACTGAAGCTTTCTTT. Amino acids: CASSLARRNTEAFF.

This clone has just a few counts. This chain connects TRBV4-1 to TRBJ2-1; D is uncertain. Germline V CDR1 and CDR2: MGHRA, YSYEKL. The CDR3 runs to 15 residues. V shed 1 base and J shed 7 bases, with 14 bases lying between them. CDR3 sequence: CASSQARLVENEQFF. Written as DNA, the CDR3 is TGCGCCAGCAGCCAAGCTCGTTTAGTGGAGAATGAGCAGTTCTTC.

The J gene is TRBJ1-1, the V gene TRBV7-9, with TRBD1 as a possible D gene (5 bases). V gave up 0 bases and J gave up 8 bases, with 7 bases separating them. The CDR3 is 12 residues long. Per the germline V gene, CDR1 is SEHNR and CDR2 is FQNEAQ (reference sequence). The CDR3 DNA sequence: TGTGCCAGCAGCTTAGCGACAGAAGAAGCTTTCTTT. It specifies CASSLATEEAFF.

The chain has TRBV3-1 (or the pseudogene TRBV3-2) and TRBJ1-4; unclear D gene. The germline V and J ends were trimmed by 1 base and 2 bases, with 17 bases remaining between them. The CDR3 runs to 18 residues. Germline CDR1 reads LGHDT; CDR2 reads YNNKEL (reference sequence). CDR3 loop: CASSQGTRLIGTNEKLFF. In nucleotides, the CDR3 is TGTGCCAGCAGCCAAGGAACCAGGTTAATAGGTACTAATGAAAAACTGTTTTTT.

The chain couples TRBV24-1 to TRBJ2-2; D is ambiguous. Trimming shortened V by 3 bases and J by 4 bases, and 5 bases separated the two germline ends. Germline assignment: CDR1 KGHDR and CDR2 SFDVKD. This CDR3 region has 13 residues. The CDR3 DNA reads TGTGCCACCAGTGATGGGGTCACCGGGGAGCTGTTTTTT. Residues: CATSDGVTGELFF.